This T cell receptor (beta chain) was found in a study of identical twins. Regarding this clonotype: Its specificity is unknown.

This CDR3 contains 18 residues. V gave up 5 bases and J gave up 2 bases, with 25 bases separating them. From germline, CDR1 is MDHEN and CDR2 SYDVKM. Whole-study findings and limits: Those out-of-frame alpha sequences shared by twins showed an excess of low generation probability. Analyses of zero insertions could be partly confounded by invariant MAIT and iNKT cells. The authors drew conclusions from cross-sectional statistical analysis rather than following the same donors.

Donors were all healthy Caucasians. MiXCR, run by TCRdb on the 5' RACE reads, gives a single entry per CDR3 protein. The data hold hundreds of thousands of distinct CDR3 sequences, with around 8.6% observed a single time. A further study also used this sample, focusing on yellow fever vaccine responses in identical twins.

The sequenced sample consisted of PBMCs. The clonotype comes from a woman younger than 30 in good health. The chain combines TRBV28 with TRBJ2-7, with a weak D call TRBD2 (7 bases). The CDR3 nucleotides are TGTGCCAGCAGTGCCCCCGGGGGGCGGACGGGAGTCGCCTACGAGCAGTACTTC. It is translated as CASSAPGGRTGVAYEQYF.